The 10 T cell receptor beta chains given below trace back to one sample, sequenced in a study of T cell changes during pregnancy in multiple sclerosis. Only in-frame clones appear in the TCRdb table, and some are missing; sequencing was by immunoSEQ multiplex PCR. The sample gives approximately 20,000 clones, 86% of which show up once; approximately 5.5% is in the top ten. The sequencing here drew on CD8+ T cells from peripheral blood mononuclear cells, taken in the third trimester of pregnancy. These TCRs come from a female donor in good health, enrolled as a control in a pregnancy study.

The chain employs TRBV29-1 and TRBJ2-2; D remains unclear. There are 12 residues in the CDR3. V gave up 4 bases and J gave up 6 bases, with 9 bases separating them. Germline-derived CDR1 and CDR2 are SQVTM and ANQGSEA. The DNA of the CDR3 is TGCAGCGTTGCTCTGGCCGCCGGGGAGCTGTTTTTT. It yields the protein CSVALAAGELFF.

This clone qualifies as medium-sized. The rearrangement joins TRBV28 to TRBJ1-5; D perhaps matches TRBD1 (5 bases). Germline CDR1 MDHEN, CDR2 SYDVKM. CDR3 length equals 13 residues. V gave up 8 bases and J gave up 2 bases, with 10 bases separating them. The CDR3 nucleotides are TGTGCCAGCCAATTCAGGGGCAATCAGCCCCAGCATTTT. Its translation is CASQFRGNQPQHF.

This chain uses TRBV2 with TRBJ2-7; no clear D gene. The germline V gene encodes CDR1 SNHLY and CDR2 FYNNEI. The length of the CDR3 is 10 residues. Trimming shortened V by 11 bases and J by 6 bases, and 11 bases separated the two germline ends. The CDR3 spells CAAQTSEQYF. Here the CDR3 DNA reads TGTGCCGCCCAAACCAGCGAGCAGTACTTC.

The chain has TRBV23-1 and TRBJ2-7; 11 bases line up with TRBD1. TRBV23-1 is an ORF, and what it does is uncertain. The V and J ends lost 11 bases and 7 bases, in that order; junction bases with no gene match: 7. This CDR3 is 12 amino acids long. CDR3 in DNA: TGCGCCTGGGACAGGGGGACATGGGAGCAGTACTTC. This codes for CAWDRGTWEQYF.

As DNA, the CDR3 is TGCGCCAGCAGCCTTGATTGGGGGACAGGGGGTTCACCCCTCCACTTT. This codes for CASSLDWGTGGSPLHF. The chain couples TRBV4-3 to TRBJ1-6, with 11 bases identical to TRBD1. The CDR3 covers 16 residues. CDR1 and CDR2 (germline): LGHNA, YSLEER. The V and J ends lost 4 bases and 9 bases, in that order; junction bases with no gene match: 8.

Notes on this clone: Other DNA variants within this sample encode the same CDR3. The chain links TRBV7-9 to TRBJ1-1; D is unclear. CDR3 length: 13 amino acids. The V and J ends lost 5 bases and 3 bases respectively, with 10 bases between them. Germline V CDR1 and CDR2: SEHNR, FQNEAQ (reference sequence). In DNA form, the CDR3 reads TGTGCCAGCAGCCCCCCTGGAGACACTGAAGCTTTCTTT. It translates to CASSPPGDTEAFF.

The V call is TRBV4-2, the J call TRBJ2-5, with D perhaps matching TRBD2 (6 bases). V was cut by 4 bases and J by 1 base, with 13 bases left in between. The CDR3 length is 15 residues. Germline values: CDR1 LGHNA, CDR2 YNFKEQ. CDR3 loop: CASSPSRGTQETQYF. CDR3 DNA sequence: TGTGCCAGCAGCCCCTCACGGGGGACCCAAGAGACCCAGTACTTC.

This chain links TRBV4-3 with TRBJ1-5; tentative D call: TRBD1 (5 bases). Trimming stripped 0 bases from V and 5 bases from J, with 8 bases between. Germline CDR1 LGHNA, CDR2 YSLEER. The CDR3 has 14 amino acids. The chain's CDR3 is CASSQERGYQPQHF. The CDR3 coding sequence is TGCGCCAGCAGCCAAGAGCGGGGGTATCAGCCCCAGCATTTT.

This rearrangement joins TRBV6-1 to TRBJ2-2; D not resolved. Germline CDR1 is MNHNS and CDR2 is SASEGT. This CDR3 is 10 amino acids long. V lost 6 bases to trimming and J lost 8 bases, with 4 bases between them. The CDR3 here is CASRRGELFF. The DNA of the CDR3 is TGTGCCAGCAGGAGGGGGGAGCTGTTTTTT.

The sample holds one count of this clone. This CDR3 is CASSLASSNYGYTF. CDR3 in DNA: TGTGCCAGCAGCTTAGCCTCTTCTAACTATGGCTACACCTTC. The J gene is TRBJ1-2, the V gene TRBV7-2; D is ambiguous. Germline CDR1 reads SGHTA; CDR2 reads FQGNSA. V shed 0 bases and J shed 0 bases, with 5 bases lying between them. The CDR3 spans 14 residues.